This T cell receptor beta chain emerged from a study of cytomegalovirus exposure and HLA in healthy donors. This PCR relied on a set of 60 Vbeta primers and 13 Jbeta primers. Sequencing was performed with immunoSEQ multiplex PCR; in TCRdb, only in-frame clones are kept and a portion is missing. Among approximately 220,000 clones listed, about 75% were seen once. Broader study findings: Donors were assumed by presence/absence analyses to have roughly uniform sequencing depth. CMV serostatus was the only recorded immune exposure for donors.

Notes on this clone: Antigen unknown.

Nominally healthy donors provided the samples, though records likely missed some immune exposures. This CDR3 has 14 amino acids. The V gene end was trimmed by 6 bases and the J gene end by 6 bases; junction bases not matched to a gene: 11. CDR1 is MDHEN, CDR2 SYDVKM, per germline. The TCR sequence derives from a male donor in good health and CMV-seronegative. Sequencing was done on a sample of PBMCs. This chain uses TRBV28 with TRBJ2-7, with TRBD2 matching over 7 bases. The chain's CDR3 is CASRISRGVGEQYF. The CDR3 region has the DNA TGTGCCAGCAGGATCAGCCGGGGGGTAGGCGAGCAGTACTTC.